This note documents a single TCR beta chain sequence. Germline trimming cut 5 bases from V and 4 bases from J; bases unmatched to any gene: 5. This CDR3 is built from 15 residues. Germline V gene sequence: CDR1 MNHEY, CDR2 SVGAGI. In the study's own analysis: Cell counts per sample came from amplifying reference gene primers. Assay used: immunoSEQ multiplex PCR; TCRdb lists only in-frame clones, some missing. V, J and clone size derive from that table, while D and trimming were established from the DNA sequence. The data show under 95,000 clones, with about four fifths seen just once and approximately 2% held by the top ten. The record originates from a study of blood T cell repertoires in COVID-19.

The sample comprised peripheral blood. The receptor's source is a woman in her sixties or seventies with acute or convalescent COVID-19. The rearrangement joins TRBV6-5 to TRBJ2-1; the match to TRBD2 covers 10 bases. The CDR3 DNA follows: TGTGCCAGCAGTCCACTAGCGGGGCAGTACAATGAGCAGTTCTTC. Encoded protein: CASSPLAGQYNEQFF.